The 28 T cell receptor beta chains reported below all come from one sample, sequenced in a study of T cells in Graves' hyperthyroidism and ophthalmopathy. Regions amplified from RNA transcripts were the TCR beta CDR3 regions. HTBI primers were the set used in a first-round RT-PCR of the TCR CDR3. Each CDR3 protein is one row after TCRdb ran MiXCR on the multiplex PCR reads. In the table there are 500,000 to 600,000 distinct CDR3 sequences, 20% of which are singletons. Sequencing was performed on blood. The origin of the receptors is a man aged 35-49 years with Graves' ophthalmopathy.

The CDR3 region has the DNA TGTGCCAGCAGTCGGACAGGAGTGAACACCGGGGAGCTGTTTTTT. Translation: CASSRTGVNTGELFF. The V gene is TRBV7-2, the J gene TRBJ2-2; 7 nucleotides match TRBD1. The CDR3 is 15 residues long. Germline V gene lookup returns CDR1 SGHTA and CDR2 FQGNSA. V shed 6 bases, J shed 1 base, and the junction held 5 bases outside the gene matches.

This chain links TRBV19 with TRBJ1-1, with 7 bases that match TRBD1. The length of the CDR3 is 15 residues. Germline lookup yields CDR1 LNHDA and CDR2 SQIVND (reference sequence). J lost 3 bases, V lost 10 bases, and 14 bases had no gene match. The CDR3 nucleotides are TGTGCCACCCAACCGGGACAGAGGATGGACACTGAAGCTTTCTTT. This encodes CATQPGQRMDTEAFF.

This clonotype was seen ten or more times. A read error may account for a junction end that differs from germline. This chain connects TRBV12-3 or TRBV12-4 to TRBJ2-5; D call uncertain. CDR3 length: 14 amino acids. CDR3 in amino acids: CASSFSGYQGTQYF. The CDR3 coding sequence is TGTGCCAGCAGTTTTTCAGGCTATCAAGGGACCCAGTACTTC.

The chain carries TRBV24-1 and TRBJ2-3, with 8 bases that match TRBD1. This CDR3 region has 15 residues. Germline CDR1 KGHDR, CDR2 SFDVKD. Trimming cost V 9 bases and J 1 base; bases outside gene matches: 8. In nucleotides, the CDR3 is TGTGCCACCTCCGATGAGGGACAGGGCACAGATACGCAGTATTTT. It is translated as CATSDEGQGTDTQYF.

A few counts support this clonotype. DNA of the CDR3: TGTGCCAGCAGTTTAAGGCAGAACAATGAGCAGTTCTTC. It specifies CASSLRQNNEQFF. The chain carries TRBV12-3 or TRBV12-4 and TRBJ2-1; D call uncertain. The V gene lost 2 bases and the J gene lost 5 bases, with 7 bases spanning the gap. There are 13 residues in the CDR3.

The chain is built from TRBV4-3 and TRBJ2-7; possible D gene TRBD1, 5 bases. Per the germline V gene, CDR1 is LGHNA and CDR2 is YSLEER. Trimming cost V 1 base and J 6 bases, with 10 bases left between them. This CDR3 has 13 residues. The CDR3 DNA follows: TGCGCCAGCAGCCAAGGACAGTTCTTCGAGCAGTACTTC. Translated: CASSQGQFFEQYF.

This chain uses TRBV9 with TRBJ1-5, with D possibly matching TRBD1 (5 bases). Germline V gene lookup returns CDR1 SGDLS and CDR2 YYNGEE. The V end was cut by 3 bases, the J end by 6 bases, with 19 bases between. This CDR3 is 16 amino acids long. Written as DNA, the CDR3 is TGTGCCAGCAGCGCCGGGGCGGGGTGGGAGGGTCAGCCCCAGCATTTT. Translated, it gives CASSAGAGWEGQPQHF.

This clonotype has only a few counts. The gene calls are TRBV19 and TRBJ1-4; D remains unclear. The V end was cut by 1 base, the J end by 7 bases, with 13 bases between. Germline CDR1 is LNHDA and CDR2 is SQIVND (reference sequence). The CDR3 is made up of 15 amino acids. The CDR3 DNA reads as TGTGCCAGTAGTATAGGAGGGAGTCGGCGTGAAAAACTGTTTTTT. Encoded protein: CASSIGGSRREKLFF.

Only one count was recorded for this clonotype. The chain combines TRBV20-1 with TRBJ2-7; D is perhaps TRBD2 (5 bases). CDR3 length: 12 amino acids. Trimming left V 3 bases short and J 6 bases short, with 12 bases between. The germline V gene encodes CDR1 DFQATT and CDR2 SNEGSKA (reference sequence). Written as DNA, the CDR3 is TGCAGTGCTAGCACTAGAGAAGCCGAGCAGTACTTC. Protein product: CSASTREAEQYF.

This clonotype was recorded a few times. The V gene is TRBV2, the J gene TRBJ2-3; weak D call: TRBD2 (7 bases). Germline CDR1 SNHLY, CDR2 FYNNEI. CDR3 length: 15 residues. V lost 8 bases to trimming and J lost 1 base, with 16 bases between them. The CDR3 DNA reads as TGTGCCAGCGGAGGGGGGGGAGGACGCACAGATACGCAGTATTTT. Protein: CASGGGGGRTDTQYF. The full variable domain, with the rest looked up from reference TRBV2 and TRBJ2-3, is EPEVTQTPSHQVTQMGQEVILRCVPISNHLYFYWYRQILGQKVEFLVSFYNNEISEKSEIFDDQFSVERPDGSNFTLKIRSTKLEDSAMYFCASGGGGGRTDTQYFGPGTRLTVL.

There are a few counts of this clonotype. This rearrangement joins TRBV7-6 to TRBJ1-2, with 8 nucleotides matching TRBD1. This CDR3 is built from 15 residues. Germline V lookup: CDR1 SGHVS, CDR2 FNYEAQ. After removal of 5 bases from V and 4 bases from J, the junction contained 9 bases not matched to a gene. CDR3 sequence reads: CASSTEPTGVYGYTF. The CDR3 DNA sequence: TGTGCCAGCAGCACCGAACCGACAGGGGTCTATGGCTACACCTTC. Using reference TRBV7-6 and TRBJ1-2 for the parts outside the CDR3, the full variable domain is GAGVSQSPRYKVTKRGQDVALRCDPISGHVSLYWYRQALGQGPEFLTYFNYEAQQDKSGLPNDRFSAERPEGSISTLTIQRTEQRDSAMYRCASSTEPTGVYGYTFGSGTRLTVV.

The V call is TRBV20-1, the J call TRBJ2-5; tentatively, D is TRBD1 or TRBD2 (5 bases each). The CDR3 consists of 13 residues. Deletions cut 4 bases from V and 5 bases from J, with 14 bases between. CDR1 and CDR2 from the germline V gene are DFQATT and SNEGSKA (reference sequence). Written as DNA, the CDR3 is TGCAGTGCTAAGAGGGGCGTGGATGAGACCCAGTACTTC. As protein: CSAKRGVDETQYF.

As regards this clonotype: The CDR3 carries no conserved terminal phenylalanine or tryptophan, so it likely arises from a read error. This chain connects TRBV13 to TRBJ2-7, with D possibly being TRBD2 (5 bases). CDR1 PRHDT and CDR2 FYEKMQ come from the germline V gene (reference sequence). The CDR3 covers 14 residues. V shed 4 bases and J shed 5 bases, with 15 bases lying between them. The CDR3 region is CASSSQRGLNEQYL. The CDR3 DNA is TGTGCCAGCAGCTCTCAAAGAGGGTTGAACGAGCAGTACCTC.

The V call is TRBV4-3, the J call TRBJ2-1; possible D gene TRBD2, 5 bases. Trimming took off 3 bases at V and 7 bases at J, with 16 bases between the two ends. Germline lookup yields CDR1 LGHNA and CDR2 YSLEER. The CDR3 has 15 residues. CDR3 sequence reads: CASSQNLAWRNEQFF. The CDR3 DNA sequence: TGCGCCAGCAGCCAGAACTTAGCGTGGCGGAATGAGCAGTTCTTC.

The chain recombines TRBV12-3 or TRBV12-4 with TRBJ1-1; D unresolved. The CDR3 has 13 residues. Between the trimmed V and J ends, which lost 3 bases and 8 bases, there was a span of 13 bases. As DNA, the CDR3 is TGTGCCAGCAGTTTCGTCCTCTTCGCGGAAGCTTTCTTT. Translation: CASSFVLFAEAFF.

This clonotype has just one count. The J gene is TRBJ1-4, the V gene TRBV7-2; D possibly corresponds to TRBD1 (5 bases). The germline V and J ends were trimmed by 5 bases and 10 bases, with 29 bases remaining between them. The CDR3 consists of 18 residues. Germline V gene lookup returns CDR1 SGHTA and CDR2 FQGNSA. CDR3 residues: CASSLSSGGDSPIGKLFF. The CDR3 nucleotides read TGTGCCAGCAGCCTTAGTAGCGGCGGAGACAGCCCTATCGGAAAACTGTTTTTT.

This clonotype was picked up a small number of times. The V and J genes are TRBV11-1 and TRBJ2-1; perhaps TRBD2 as D (5 bases). This CDR3 comprises 15 residues. Trimming stripped 5 bases from V and 5 bases from J, with 16 bases between. CDR1 is SGHAT, CDR2 FQDESV, per germline (reference sequence). The CDR3 sequence: CASSPRGSAHNEQFF. Written as DNA, the CDR3 is TGTGCCAGCAGCCCCCGGGGTAGCGCCCACAATGAGCAGTTCTTC.

The sample holds many counts of this clonotype. The J gene is TRBJ1-1, the V gene TRBV7-2, with D tentatively TRBD1 (5 bases). The germline V and J ends were trimmed by 3 bases and 0 bases, with 11 bases remaining between them. Germline V gene lookup returns CDR1 SGHTA and CDR2 FQGNSA. CDR3 length: 15 residues. CDR3 nucleotides: TGTGCCAGCAGCTTTGGGGGGGGGATGAACACTGAAGCTTTCTTT. Translation: CASSFGGGMNTEAFF.

J is TRBJ1-4 and V is TRBV6-2 or TRBV6-3; D ambiguous. Germline assignment: CDR1 MNHEY and CDR2 SVGEGT. V was pared by 6 bases and J by 0 bases, with 8 bases between. The CDR3 consists of 14 residues. The CDR3 loop is CASSLTTTNEKLFF. In nucleotides, the CDR3 is TGTGCCAGCAGCCTCACAACAACTAATGAAAAACTGTTTTTT.

This clonotype was observed many times. The chain combines TRBV12-3 or TRBV12-4 with TRBJ1-2; D unclear. The CDR3 is made up of 18 amino acids. The V end lost 4 bases, the J end lost 1 base, and 22 bases lay between the germline ends. The CDR3 nucleotides read TGTGCCAGCAGTTCGGGTCAGCGAAACCACCTCATTAACTATGGCTACACCTTC. Encoded protein: CASSSGQRNHLINYGYTF.

This clonotype occurred a few times. The CDR3 DNA sequence: TGTGCCAGCAGCCTATCGTCCAGGGCGACAGATACGCAGTATTTT. It translates to CASSLSSRATDTQYF. The J gene is TRBJ2-3, the V gene TRBV7-9; D possibly corresponds to TRBD1 (5 bases). V was pared by 5 bases and J by 3 bases, with 15 bases between. There are 15 residues in the CDR3. Germline-derived CDR1 and CDR2 are SEHNR and FQNEAQ (reference sequence).

This clonotype turned up a few times. V and J are TRBV2 and TRBJ1-6; D remains ambiguous. Germline lookup yields CDR1 SNHLY and CDR2 FYNNEI. V lost 7 bases to trimming and J lost 7 bases, with 20 bases between them. The CDR3 runs to 16 residues. CDR3 in DNA: TGTGCCAGCACTCCCCCTTCTCCAGGATCGAATTCACCCCTCCACTTT. Its translation: CASTPPSPGSNSPLHF.

A note on this clonotype: A read error may be the cause here, since a much bigger clone is one base away. The chain uses TRBV12-3 or TRBV12-4 and TRBJ1-2; D remains ambiguous. This CDR3 region has 12 residues. Trimming stripped 6 bases from V and 4 bases from J, with 9 bases between. Written as DNA, the CDR3 is TGTGCCAGCAGCCAGGAGGTCTATGGCTACACCTTC. Translated: CASSQEVYGYTF.

This clonotype was found a few times. This chain joins TRBV3-1 and TRBJ2-3, with 9 positions matching TRBD1. V was pared by 2 bases and J by 2 bases, with 5 bases of the junction left unmatched. The germline gives CDR1 LGHDT, CDR2 YNNKEL (reference sequence). CDR3 length: 16 residues. The CDR3 nucleotides read TGTGCCAGCAGCCAAACGACAGGGGGTTACACAGATACGCAGTATTTT. Protein: CASSQTTGGYTDTQYF.

The chain joins TRBV7-6 to TRBJ2-5; 10 bases agree with TRBD2. Germline V CDR1 and CDR2: SGHVS, FNYEAQ. The CDR3 covers 15 residues. J gave up 5 bases and V 1 base, and 4 bases lay outside the gene matches. CDR3 sequence (DNA): TGTGCCAGCAGCTTAGAAGCGGGGGGGGGTGAGACCCAGTACTTC. Its protein is CASSLEAGGGETQYF.

This clonotype was detected ten times or more. The J gene is TRBJ1-2, the V gene TRBV30, with 7 bases fitting TRBD1. CDR1 is GTSNPN and CDR2 is SVGIG in the germline V gene (reference sequence). After removal of 3 bases from V and 9 bases from J, the junction contained 13 bases not matched to a gene. CDR3 size: 14 residues. The CDR3 protein is CAWSRMTGSNSYTF. The CDR3 DNA sequence: TGTGCCTGGAGCAGAATGACAGGGAGTAATAGCTACACCTTC.

This clonotype has at least ten counts. The rearrangement links TRBV9 to TRBJ1-2; perhaps TRBD1 as D (5 bases). The length of the CDR3 is 15 residues. The germline V gene encodes CDR1 SGDLS and CDR2 YYNGEE. The germline V and J ends were trimmed by 4 bases and 0 bases, with 13 bases remaining between them. The DNA of the CDR3 is TGTGCCAGCAGCCCCCGGGACGGATCTAACTATGGCTACACCTTC. Its protein product is CASSPRDGSNYGYTF. Variable domain in full (rest from reference TRBV9 and TRBJ1-2): DSGVTQTPKHLITATGQRVTLRCSPRSGDLSVYWYQQSLDQGLQFLIQYYNGEERAKGNILERFSAQQFPDLHSELNLSSLELGDSALYFCASSPRDGSNYGYTFGSGTRLTVV.

This clonotype was counted at least ten times. The rearrangement uses TRBV13 and TRBJ2-3; 7 bases are a match to TRBD2. This CDR3 is 14 amino acids long. Trimming removed 5 bases from V and 4 bases from J; junction bases left unmatched: 6. From germline, CDR1 is PRHDT and CDR2 FYEKMQ (reference sequence). CDR3 sequence (DNA): TGTGCCAGCAGCCCTATGGGGGGGGCAGATACGCAGTATTTT. This translates into CASSPMGGADTQYF.